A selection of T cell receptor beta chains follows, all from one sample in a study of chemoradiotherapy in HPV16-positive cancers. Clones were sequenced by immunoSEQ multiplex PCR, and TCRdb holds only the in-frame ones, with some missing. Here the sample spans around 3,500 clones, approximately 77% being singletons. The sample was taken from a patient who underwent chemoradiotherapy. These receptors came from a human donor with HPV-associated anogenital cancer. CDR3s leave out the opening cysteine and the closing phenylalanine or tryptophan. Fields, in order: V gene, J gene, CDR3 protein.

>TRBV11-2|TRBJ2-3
ASSLVLDTQY
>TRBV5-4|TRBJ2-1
ASSLDRGEYNEQF
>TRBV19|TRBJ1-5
ASSIGVQQPQH
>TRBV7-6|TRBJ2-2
ASSLADPNTGELF
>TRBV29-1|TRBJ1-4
SVYGQGEKLF
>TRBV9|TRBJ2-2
ASSVGTGAYTGELF
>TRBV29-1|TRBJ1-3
SVVGDRGNTIY
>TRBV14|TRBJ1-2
ASSQPNSYGYT
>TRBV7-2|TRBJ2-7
ASSPANLYEQY
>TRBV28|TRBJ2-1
ASSALTSRSYNEQF
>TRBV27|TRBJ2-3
ASRPQLSTDTQY
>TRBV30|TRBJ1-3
AWSQGASGNTIY
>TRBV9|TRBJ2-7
ASSVSPGQGFEQY
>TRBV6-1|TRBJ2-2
AIEGPNTGELF
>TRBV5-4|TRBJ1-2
ASSLERIALPYGYT
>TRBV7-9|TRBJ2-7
ASSTGLGMEQY